These 15 T cell receptor beta chains share one sample of origin, sequenced in a study of sequential checkpoint blockade in melanoma. Some clones are missing from TCRdb's copy, which holds only in-frame ones; the method was immunoSEQ multiplex PCR. Here the sample spans 13,000 or so clones, 20% to 25% being singletons. Stated treatment: randomized to nivolumab then ipilimumab (arm A) or the reverse (arm B). The sequences come from tumor tissue (inferred from file names), collected from a patient given nivolumab and ipilimumab in sequence. These TCRs come from a human donor with melanoma.

This clone was seen more than once but under ten times. The V gene is TRBV11-3, the J gene TRBJ1-6; 9 bases align to TRBD1. V dropped 5 bases and J dropped 8; count of bases not matched to a gene: 7. The CDR3 sequence is 15 residues long. CDR1 is SGHNT and CDR2 is YENEEA in the germline V gene. DNA for the CDR3: TGTGCCAGCAGCACAGGGGACAGGGAGCATTCACCCCTCCACTTT. It is translated as CASSTGDREHSPLHF.

The genes are TRBV11-3 and TRBJ1-5, with a tentative D call TRBD1 (6 bases). Per the germline V gene, CDR1 is SGHNT and CDR2 is YENEEA. V gave up 6 bases and J gave up 6 bases, with 21 bases separating them. The CDR3 loop spans 16 amino acids. Here the CDR3 reads CASSYWGGAVGQPQHF. The DNA of the CDR3 is TGTGCCAGCAGTTACTGGGGGGGCGCGGTAGGTCAGCCCCAGCATTTT.

The chain combines TRBV9 with TRBJ2-7; perhaps TRBD1 as D (5 bases). The ends were cut back, 2 bases at V and 3 bases at J, with 9 bases in the middle. The CDR3 is 13 amino acids. Germline lookup yields CDR1 SGDLS and CDR2 YYNGEE. CDR3 sequence (DNA): TGTGCCAGCAGCGTTCGCCAGGGCTACGAGCAGTACTTC. Its translation is CASSVRQGYEQYF.

The V gene is TRBV6-7, the J gene TRBJ1-2; the D is unclear. TRBV6-7 is labeled an ORF, and its function is uncertain. Between the trimmed V and J ends, which lost 6 bases and 8 bases, there was a span of 10 bases. The CDR3 sequence is 11 residues long. The CDR3 protein is CASRHPVGYTF. DNA of the CDR3: TGTGCCAGCAGGCACCCTGTCGGCTACACCTTC.

The V call is TRBV28, the J call TRBJ2-3; no clear D gene. Trimming took off 3 bases at V and 2 bases at J, with 12 bases between the two ends. This CDR3 has 15 residues. Germline lookup yields CDR1 MDHEN and CDR2 SYDVKM. The CDR3 DNA is TGTGCCAGCAGTTTTGGTAGCAGGCTCACAGATACGCAGTATTTT. Translated: CASSFGSRLTDTQYF.

This clone has just a few counts. The CDR3 DNA reads TGTGCCAGCAGCTTAGATTCAGGGGGCTCTGGCTACACCTTC. Translated: CASSLDSGGSGYTF. The genes are TRBV11-3 and TRBJ1-2; 8 nucleotides align to TRBD1. The CDR3 length is 14 residues. The germline CDR1 and CDR2 sequences are SGHNT and YENEEA. Trimming took 0 bases from V and 7 from J; bases not matched to a gene: 4.

V is TRBV11-3 and J is TRBJ2-1, with D perhaps TRBD2 (6 bases). Germline assignment: CDR1 SGHNT and CDR2 YENEEA. The CDR3 has 15 residues. The ends were cut back, 1 base at V and 7 bases at J, with 14 bases in the middle. The CDR3 is CASSLGGEASNEQFF. CDR3 coding DNA: TGTGCCAGCAGCTTAGGCGGGGAGGCTTCGAATGAGCAGTTCTTC.

In this sample, this clone turned up a few times. The chain employs TRBV6-8 and TRBJ2-1; 16 bases align to TRBD2. CDR1 MNHGY and CDR2 SAAAGT come from the germline V gene. V lost 4 bases and J lost 8; bases outside the gene matches: 8. The CDR3 covers 17 residues. CDR3 nucleotides: TGTGCCAGCAGTTTCGGGACTAGCGGGAGGGCCGTCTATGAGCAGTTCTTC. Its protein product is CASSFGTSGRAVYEQFF.

This clone was observed a handful of times. The gene calls are TRBV11-3 and TRBJ2-7, with 12 bases that match TRBD2. Germline lookup yields CDR1 SGHNT and CDR2 YENEEA. CDR3 length: 19 amino acids. The ends lost 5 bases at V and 9 bases at J; junction bases unmatched: 23. CDR3 nucleotides: TGTGCCAGCAGCATAGGGGGGCTAGCGGGAGGGCCATACGGCGGTGCGCAGTACTTC. It specifies CASSIGGLAGGPYGGAQYF.

The chain has TRBV14 and TRBJ1-2, with D possibly being TRBD1 (6 bases). The V end was cut by 1 base, the J end by 8 bases, with 11 bases between. Germline V gives CDR1 SGHDN, CDR2 FVKESK. This CDR3 spans 13 amino acids. This CDR3 is CASSQAGVHGYTF. CDR3 coding DNA: TGTGCCAGCAGCCAAGCAGGGGTCCACGGCTACACCTTC.

This clone was counted only a few times. The CDR3 sequence: CAWGRDRAINQPQHF. CDR3 DNA: TGTGCCTGGGGGCGGGACAGGGCGATCAATCAGCCCCAGCATTTT. V gene TRBV30 combines with J gene TRBJ1-5; TRBD1 agrees at 9 bases. The length of the CDR3 is 15 residues. Germline V gene data show CDR1 as GTSNPN and CDR2 as SVGIG (reference sequence). Trimming took 5 bases from V and 3 from J; bases not matched to a gene: 8.

This chain uses TRBV9 with TRBJ1-5; perhaps TRBD1 as D (5 bases). Trimming removed 2 bases at V and 1 base at J, with 10 bases between. The CDR3 spans 15 residues. Germline V CDR1 and CDR2: SGDLS, YYNGEE. The DNA for the CDR3 is TGTGCCAGCAGCGTCGACAGTGCGAGCAATCAGCCCCAGCATTTT. Translation: CASSVDSASNQPQHF. The full variable domain, rest sourced from reference TRBV9 and TRBJ1-5, is DSGVTQTPKHLITATGQRVTLRCSPRSGDLSVYWYQQSLDQGLQFLIQYYNGEERAKGNILERFSAQQFPDLHSELNLSSLELGDSALYFCASSVDSASNQPQHFGDGTRLSIL.

V and J are TRBV11-3 and TRBJ2-2; 12 nucleotides match TRBD2. Germline assignment: CDR1 SGHNT and CDR2 YENEEA. The CDR3 spans 16 residues. V shed 5 bases, J shed 1 base, and the junction held 2 bases outside the gene matches. The CDR3 sequence is CASSPSGRGNTGELFF. CDR3 nucleotide sequence: TGTGCCAGCAGCCCTAGCGGGAGGGGGAACACCGGGGAGCTGTTTTTT.

The chain joins TRBV4-1 to TRBJ1-4, with 9 positions matching TRBD1. The J segment lost 6 bases and the V segment lost 8 bases, leaving 7 bases of the junction unmatched. CDR3 length: 14 residues. CDR1 and CDR2 from the germline V gene are MGHRA and YSYEKL. This CDR3 is CASRTGGADEKLFF. CDR3 bases: TGCGCCAGCCGAACAGGGGGCGCGGATGAAAAACTGTTTTTT.

This clone was counted a few times. The chain couples TRBV29-1 to TRBJ1-2; 9 bases map to TRBD1. The CDR3 totals 15 residues. The trim removed 0 bases at V and 4 bases at J, leaving 6 bases unmatched. Germline CDR1 reads SQVTM; CDR2 reads ANQGSEA. CDR3 bases: TGCAGCGTTGAAGACGGGACAGGGCTTGGCTATGGCTACACCTTC. Its protein product is CSVEDGTGLGYGYTF.